This TCR beta chain originates from a study of PD-1 blockade in mismatch repair-deficient tumors. At the level of the study: All were previously treated, progressing patients with about a dozen mismatch repair-deficient cancer types. Study-level points and caveats: After pembrolizumab, tumor-resident clones rose rapidly, then generally contracted before radiologic responses.

Measured with immunoSEQ multiplex PCR; TCRdb has only the in-frame clones, and not every one. The sample yields 90,000 to 120,000 clones, 65% to 85% seen once. Remarks on this clone: What it binds is unknown.

This clonotype was obtained from an adult with mismatch repair-deficient cancer. The sample in question was peripheral blood, obtained approximately 36 weeks after starting pembrolizumab.

The CDR3 nucleotides read TGTGCCTGGAGTGGACTTTTCCGTACCGGGGCCAACGTCCTGACTTTC. This encodes CAWSGLFRTGANVLTF. The gene calls are TRBV30 and TRBJ2-6; D is uncertain. The CDR3 totals 16 residues. CDR1 and CDR2 from the germline V gene are GTSNPN and SVGIG (reference sequence). Trimming shortened V by 1 base and J by 4 bases, and 14 bases separated the two germline ends.